This T cell receptor beta chain was found in a study of Ad26.COV2.S vaccination and SARS-CoV-2 variants. Produced via immunoSEQ multiplex PCR; TCRdb's table is partial and in-frame only. This sample has over 400,000 clones, with roughly 91% found just once. This CDR3 contains 15 residues. V was clipped by 2 bases and J by 1 base, with 12 bases between them. Germline CDR1 and CDR2: GTSNPN and SVGIG (reference sequence). This clone turned up a few times. Treatment reported: over 15 received Ad26.COV2.S at low or high dose, single or two shots; about 5 received placebo; per-sample allocation not given. Sampling was performed 63 days after the first vaccine or placebo injection.

This clonotype was sampled from a person between 18 and 60 years old who received the Ad26.COV2.S COVID-19 vaccine or a placebo. This chain joins TRBV30 and TRBJ1-5, with D possibly being TRBD1 (5 bases). The sequencing used peripheral blood, collected in a trial of Ad26.COV2.S vaccine versus placebo. This CDR3 is CAWSLVGGSNQPQHF. The CDR3 DNA reads as TGTGCCTGGAGTCTCGTCGGGGGGAGCAATCAGCCCCAGCATTTT.